One sample yielded the 8 T cell receptor beta chains listed below, sequenced in a study of cytomegalovirus exposure and HLA in healthy donors. The PCR had 60 Vbeta and 13 Jbeta primers. Sequencing was performed with immunoSEQ multiplex PCR; in TCRdb, only in-frame clones are kept and a portion is missing. The sample records roughly 240,000 clones, approximately 85% being singletons. Sequencing was done on a sample of PBMCs. These receptor sequences come from a girl aged 2-10 years in good health and CMV-seronegative.

This rearrangement joins TRBV9 to TRBJ1-3, with D perhaps TRBD1 (6 bases). The germline V gene encodes CDR1 SGDLS and CDR2 YYNGEE. V lost 5 bases, J lost 3 bases, and 12 bases lay in between. The CDR3 spans 14 residues. The CDR3 region is CASSDRQVGNTIYF. CDR3 bases: TGTGCCAGCAGTGACAGACAGGTTGGAAACACCATATATTTT.

The chain is built from TRBV30 and TRBJ2-1, with 7 bases identical to TRBD2. This CDR3 is built from 17 residues. Trimming at V came to 4 bases and at J to 4 bases, leaving 16 bases not matched to a gene. In germline, CDR1 is GTSNPN, CDR2 SVGIG (reference sequence). The CDR3 nucleotides read TGTGCCTGGAATAACGGGAGGACGAGTGGGTTTTACAATGAGCAGTTCTTC. It yields the protein CAWNNGRTSGFYNEQFF.

The chain's CDR3 is CAIWPGLADHYQETQYF. The CDR3 DNA reads TGTGCCATCTGGCCGGGACTAGCGGACCATTACCAAGAGACCCAGTACTTC. The chain has TRBV10-3 and TRBJ2-5, with TRBD2 matching over 11 bases. Per germline, CDR1 ENHRY and CDR2 SYGVKD. The junction had 11 bases not matched to a gene; V was cut back by 8 bases and J by 0 bases. The CDR3 loop spans 17 amino acids.

About this clone itself: Other nucleotide sequences in the sample specify the same CDR3. The gene calls are TRBV7-9 and TRBJ2-5; no definite D call. CDR1 and CDR2 from the germline V gene are SEHNR and FQNEAQ (reference sequence). The germline V and J ends were trimmed by 3 bases and 3 bases, with 5 bases remaining between them. The CDR3 is 12 amino acids. CDR3 residues: CASSFLEETQYF. The CDR3 DNA reads TGTGCCAGCAGCTTTCTCGAAGAGACCCAGTACTTC.

The chain has TRBV19 and TRBJ2-7; possible D gene TRBD2, 5 bases. Germline CDR1 and CDR2: LNHDA and SQIVND (reference sequence). Trimming left V 3 bases short and J 2 bases short, with 11 bases between. This CDR3 contains 14 residues. CDR3 bases: TGTGCCAGTAGTATCGGCCGGGGTGCCTACGAGCAGTACTTC. As protein: CASSIGRGAYEQYF.

V gene TRBV4-1 combines with J gene TRBJ1-6, with D unclear. Trimming took 4 bases from V and 15 from J, leaving 16 bases between them. CDR1 is MGHRA and CDR2 is YSYEKL in the germline V gene. The CDR3 runs to 13 residues. CDR3 protein: CASSPGRDQGLHF. In DNA form, the CDR3 reads TGCGCCAGCAGCCCAGGCCGAGATCAAGGCCTCCACTTT.

The chain employs TRBV5-4 and TRBJ2-3; D not resolved. CDR3 length equals 16 residues. Trimming took off 1 base at V and 0 bases at J, with 12 bases between the two ends. Germline V CDR1 and CDR2: SGHNT, YYREEE (reference sequence). The CDR3 DNA follows: TGTGCCAGCAGCTTGAAGCAGGTTCGGAGCACAGATACGCAGTATTTT. As protein: CASSLKQVRSTDTQYF.

V usage is TRBV2 and J usage is TRBJ2-3, with 10 bases fitting TRBD2. Germline V CDR1 and CDR2: SNHLY, FYNNEI. Trimming removed 5 bases from V and 6 bases from J; junction bases left unmatched: 8. This CDR3 contains 15 residues. The chain's CDR3 is CASSWSSGGIDTQYF. The DNA for the CDR3 is TGTGCCAGCAGTTGGAGTAGCGGGGGGATTGATACGCAGTATTTT.